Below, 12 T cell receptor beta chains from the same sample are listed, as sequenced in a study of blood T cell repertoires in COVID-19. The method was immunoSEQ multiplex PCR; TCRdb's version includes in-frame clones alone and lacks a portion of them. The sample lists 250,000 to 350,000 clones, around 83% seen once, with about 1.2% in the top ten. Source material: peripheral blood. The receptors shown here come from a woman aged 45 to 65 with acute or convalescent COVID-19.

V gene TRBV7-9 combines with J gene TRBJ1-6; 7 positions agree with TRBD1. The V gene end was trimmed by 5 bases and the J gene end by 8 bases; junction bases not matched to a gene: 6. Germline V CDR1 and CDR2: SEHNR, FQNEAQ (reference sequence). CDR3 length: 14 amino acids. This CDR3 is CASSDDRDHSPLHF. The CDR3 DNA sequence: TGTGCCAGCAGCGATGACAGGGACCATTCACCCCTCCACTTT.

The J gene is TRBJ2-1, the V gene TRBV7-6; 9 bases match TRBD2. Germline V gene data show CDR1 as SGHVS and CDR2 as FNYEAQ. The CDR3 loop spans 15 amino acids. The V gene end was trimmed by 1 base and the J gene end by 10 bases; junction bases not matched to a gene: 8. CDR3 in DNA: TGTGCCAGCAGCTTAGGGGGACTAGCAGTAGGGGAGCAGTTCTTC. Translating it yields CASSLGGLAVGEQFF.

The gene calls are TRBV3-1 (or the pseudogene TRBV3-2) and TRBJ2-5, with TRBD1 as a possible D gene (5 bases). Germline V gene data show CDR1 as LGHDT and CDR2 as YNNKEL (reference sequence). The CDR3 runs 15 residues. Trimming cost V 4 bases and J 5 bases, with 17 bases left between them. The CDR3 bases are TGTGCCAGCAGCCCAATGGTGGGGCGGACGGAGACCCAGTACTTC. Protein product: CASSPMVGRTETQYF.

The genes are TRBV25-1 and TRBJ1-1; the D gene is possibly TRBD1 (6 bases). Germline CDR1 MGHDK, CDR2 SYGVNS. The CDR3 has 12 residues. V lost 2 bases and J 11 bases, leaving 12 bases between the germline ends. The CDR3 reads CASSEKPGEAFF. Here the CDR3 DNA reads TGTGCCAGCAGTGAAAAGCCAGGGGAGGCTTTCTTT.

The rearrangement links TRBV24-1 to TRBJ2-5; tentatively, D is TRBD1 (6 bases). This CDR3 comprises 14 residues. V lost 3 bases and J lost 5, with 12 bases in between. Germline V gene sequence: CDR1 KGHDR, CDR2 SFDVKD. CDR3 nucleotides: TGTGCCACCAGTGATCCACAGGGAAGTGAGACCCAGTACTTC. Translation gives CATSDPQGSETQYF.

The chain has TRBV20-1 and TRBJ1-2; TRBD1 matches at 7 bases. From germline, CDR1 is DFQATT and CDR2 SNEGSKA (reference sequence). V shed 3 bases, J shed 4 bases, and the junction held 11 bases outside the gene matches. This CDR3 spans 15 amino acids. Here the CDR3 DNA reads TGCAGTGCTAGTCCCCGCACACAGGGGCCCTATGGCTACACCTTC. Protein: CSASPRTQGPYGYTF.

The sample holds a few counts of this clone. For the CDR3, the DNA is TGTGCCAGCAGTGACAGAAATAATTCACCCCTCCACTTT. Residues: CASSDRNNSPLHF. The chain uses TRBV6-2 or TRBV6-3 and TRBJ1-6; possible D gene TRBD1, 5 bases. The CDR3 sequence is 13 residues long. Trimming left V 5 bases short and J 5 bases short, with 7 bases between. From germline, CDR1 is MNHEY and CDR2 SVGEGT.

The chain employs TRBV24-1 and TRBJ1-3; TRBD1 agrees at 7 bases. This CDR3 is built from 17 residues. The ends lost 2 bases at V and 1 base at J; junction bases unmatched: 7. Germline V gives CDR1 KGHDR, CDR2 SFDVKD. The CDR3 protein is CATSDSKKGASGNTIYF. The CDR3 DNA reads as TGTGCCACCAGTGATTCTAAAAAGGGGGCTTCTGGAAACACCATATATTTT.

CDR3 sequence reads: CASSQDGGYEQYF. CDR3 nucleotides: TGTGCCAGCAGCCAAGATGGCGGGTACGAGCAGTACTTC. V is TRBV4-2 and J is TRBJ2-7; D perhaps matches TRBD2 (5 bases). CDR1 and CDR2 from the germline V gene are LGHNA and YNFKEQ. V lost 0 bases and J 4 bases, leaving 7 bases between the germline ends. The CDR3 covers 13 residues.

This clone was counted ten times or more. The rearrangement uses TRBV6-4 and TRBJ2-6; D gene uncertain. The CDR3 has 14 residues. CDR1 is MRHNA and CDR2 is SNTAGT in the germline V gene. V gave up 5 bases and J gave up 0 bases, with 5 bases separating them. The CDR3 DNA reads TGTGCCAGCAGTCCTGTCTCTGGGGCCAACGTCCTGACTTTC. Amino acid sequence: CASSPVSGANVLTF.

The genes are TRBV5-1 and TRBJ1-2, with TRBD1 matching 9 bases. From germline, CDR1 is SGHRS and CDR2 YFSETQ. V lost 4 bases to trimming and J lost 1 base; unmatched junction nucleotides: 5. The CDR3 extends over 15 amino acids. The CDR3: CASSVQGAGNYGYTF. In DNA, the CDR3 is TGCGCCAGCAGCGTACAGGGGGCTGGTAACTATGGCTACACCTTC.

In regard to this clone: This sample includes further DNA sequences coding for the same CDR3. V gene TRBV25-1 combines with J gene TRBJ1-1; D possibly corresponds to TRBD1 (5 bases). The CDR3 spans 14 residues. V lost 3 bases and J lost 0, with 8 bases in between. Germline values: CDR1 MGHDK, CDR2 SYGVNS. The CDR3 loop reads CASSEGGMNTEAFF. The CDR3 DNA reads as TGTGCCAGCAGTGAGGGGGGAATGAACACTGAAGCTTTCTTT.